The 17 T cell receptor beta chains below all came from one sample that was sequenced in a study of T cells in Graves' hyperthyroidism and ophthalmopathy. The TCR beta CDR3 regions underwent amplification using RNA transcripts as the source. First-round RT-PCR targeting the TCR CDR3 was performed with the HTBI primer set. TCRdb reprocessed the multiplex PCR reads with MiXCR, giving one entry per CDR3 protein. The sample includes a few hundred thousand distinct CDR3 sequences, less than 25% of them seen just once. The sample consisted of blood. The receptors stem from a man aged 18 to 35 with Graves' hyperthyroidism.

This clonotype was counted ten times or more. The V and J genes are TRBV6-5 and TRBJ1-2, with 10 bases matching TRBD1. This CDR3 is built from 14 residues. Per the germline V gene, CDR1 is MNHEY and CDR2 is SVGAGI. V was clipped by 5 bases and J by 3 bases; unmatched bases: 3. The CDR3 loop reads CASSRTGGDYGYTF. CDR3 bases: TGTGCCAGCAGTCGGACAGGGGGAGACTATGGCTACACCTTC.

This clonotype was detected a few times. The J gene is TRBJ2-2, the V gene TRBV11-2, with a possible D match to TRBD2 (6 bases). Germline-derived CDR1 and CDR2 are SGHAT and FQNNGV. The CDR3 loop spans 15 amino acids. V was pared by 5 bases and J by 7 bases, with 17 bases between. CDR3 coding DNA: TGTGCCAGCAGCATCCAGGAGGGGTCCGTCGGGGAGCTGTTTTTT. It is translated as CASSIQEGSVGELFF.

A few counts support this clonotype. The CDR3 DNA is TGTGCCAGCAGGACAGGGCCGGACACCGGGGAGCTGTTTTTT. Translation gives CASRTGPDTGELFF. The V gene is TRBV6-1, the J gene TRBJ2-2; TRBD1 aligns across 7 bases. Germline V gives CDR1 MNHNS, CDR2 SASEGT. The V and J ends lost 6 bases and 3 bases, in that order; junction bases with no gene match: 4. The CDR3 is 14 amino acids.

At least ten counts were recorded for this clonotype. The V call is TRBV16, the J call TRBJ1-2; the D gene is possibly TRBD1 (5 bases). The germline V gene encodes CDR1 KGHSY and CDR2 FQNENV. This CDR3 has 15 residues. V was shortened by 2 bases and J by 4 bases, with 14 bases between the two germline ends. CDR3 DNA: TGTGCCAGCAGCCAACCGAAGGGGAATGGCTATGGCTACACCTTC. This encodes CASSQPKGNGYGYTF.

V and J are TRBV4-1 and TRBJ1-5; the D gene is possibly TRBD1 (5 bases). The CDR3 is made up of 14 amino acids. Germline V gene lookup returns CDR1 MGHRA and CDR2 YSYEKL. Trimming shortened V by 8 bases and J by 4 bases, and 15 bases separated the two germline ends. CDR3 amino acids: CASDLDRINQPQHF. CDR3 in DNA: TGCGCCAGCGACCTAGACAGAATTAATCAGCCCCAGCATTTT.

There are many counts of this clonotype. This chain uses TRBV29-1 with TRBJ1-3, with unresolved D. The V gene's germline CDR1 is SQVTM and CDR2 ANQGSEA. This CDR3 spans 15 amino acids. V was clipped by 2 bases and J by 4 bases, with 15 bases between them. The CDR3 sequence: CSVELDGPMGNTIYF. In DNA, the CDR3 is TGCAGCGTTGAACTGGACGGACCCATGGGAAACACCATATATTTT.

This clonotype was counted between two and nine times. A read error may produce the germline difference seen at one junction end. The chain carries TRBV6-2 or TRBV6-3 and TRBJ1-3; D is unresolved. The CDR3 loop spans 16 amino acids. Germline V gene lookup returns CDR1 MNHEY and CDR2 SVGEGT. The CDR3 nucleotides are TGTGCCAGCAGTTTCCTTTCCGGGCCGCGGAGAAACACCGTATATTTT. Translating it yields CASSFLSGPRRNTVYF.

There are many counts of this clonotype. The chain is built from TRBV9 and TRBJ2-5; 10 bases align to TRBD2. V lost 1 base and J lost 4; bases outside the gene matches: 4. This CDR3 is 15 amino acids long. CDR1 is SGDLS and CDR2 is YYNGEE in the germline V gene. CDR3 loop: CASSVTSGITETQYF. CDR3 coding DNA: TGTGCCAGCAGCGTAACTAGCGGGATCACAGAGACCCAGTACTTC.

This clonotype was seen many times. The chain recombines TRBV24-1 with TRBJ1-5, with D hard to call. CDR1 is KGHDR and CDR2 is SFDVKD in the germline V gene. V shed 3 bases and J shed 0 bases, with 5 bases lying between them. This CDR3 contains 14 residues. CDR3 nucleotides: TGTGCCACCAGTGATACCTATAGCAATCAGCCCCAGCATTTT. Translated, it gives CATSDTYSNQPQHF.

The chain's CDR3 is CASSPTFNRDRGLGYGYTF. The CDR3 coding sequence is TGTGCCAGCTCACCGACTTTTAACCGGGACAGGGGCCTAGGCTATGGCTACACCTTC. The gene calls are TRBV18 and TRBJ1-2; 10 positions agree with TRBD1. With 3 bases clipped from V and 4 bases from J, the junction kept 17 bases outside the gene matches. This CDR3 has 19 amino acids. Germline CDR1 is KGHSH and CDR2 is LQKENI.

This clonotype was detected ten times or more. This chain joins TRBV12-3 or TRBV12-4 and TRBJ2-5, with 10 bases that match TRBD1. Trimming cost V 2 bases and J 5 bases; bases outside gene matches: 8. This CDR3 comprises 16 residues. The CDR3 loop is CASSLRGQGFRETQYF. Here the CDR3 DNA reads TGTGCCAGCAGTTTAAGGGGACAGGGGTTTCGGGAGACCCAGTACTTC.

In this sample, this clonotype turned up many times. This chain joins TRBV29-1 and TRBJ2-7; 9 nucleotides align to TRBD1. The V gene's germline CDR1 is SQVTM and CDR2 ANQGSEA. V gave up 7 bases and J gave up 5 bases; unmatched junction bases: 15. This CDR3 contains 15 residues. The CDR3 coding sequence is TGCAGCGCCCAGGCCCGACAGGGGGTTGGGAACGAGCAGTACTTC. Its translation is CSAQARQGVGNEQYF.

This clonotype was detected a few times. The chain couples TRBV6-2 or TRBV6-3 to TRBJ2-7; 7 bases match TRBD2. V shed 0 bases, J shed 0 bases, and the junction held 11 bases outside the gene matches. The CDR3 consists of 18 residues. Germline V CDR1 and CDR2: MNHEY, SVGEGT. CDR3 bases: TGTGCCAGCAGTTACTCCCCCGTGACTAGCAGCCTCTCCTACGAGCAGTACTTC. This codes for CASSYSPVTSSLSYEQYF.

This clonotype has a count of ten or more. This rearrangement joins TRBV6-5 to TRBJ2-7; 12 bases map to TRBD2. CDR3 length: 16 residues. V lost 6 bases, J lost 3 bases, and 9 bases stayed unmatched. Germline CDR1 and CDR2: MNHEY and SVGAGI. The CDR3 DNA reads TGTGCCAGCAGAAATAGGCTAGCGGGGGGGCTCTACGAGCAGTACTTC. It encodes CASRNRLAGGLYEQYF.

The genes are TRBV7-9 and TRBJ1-2; unclear D gene. The germline CDR1 and CDR2 sequences are SEHNR and FQNEAQ (reference sequence). This CDR3 has 14 residues. V lost 6 bases and J lost 8, with 19 bases in between. CDR3: CASSLDVKSGGYTF. As DNA, the CDR3 is TGTGCCAGCAGTCTTGACGTCAAATCGGGCGGCTACACCTTC.

This clonotype was counted at least ten times. The rearrangement links TRBV25-1 to TRBJ1-2, with unresolved D. Trimming took 2 bases from V and 5 from J, leaving 9 bases between them. This CDR3 has 13 residues. Germline assignment: CDR1 MGHDK and CDR2 SYGVNS. The chain's CDR3 is CASSEIQFYGYTF. The CDR3 DNA is TGTGCCAGCAGTGAAATACAGTTTTATGGCTACACCTTC.

This clonotype was counted many times. The gene calls are TRBV12-3 or TRBV12-4 and TRBJ2-7; D unclear. Trimming removed 4 bases from V and 6 bases from J, with 10 bases in between. This CDR3 region has 12 residues. CDR3 nucleotide sequence: TGTGCCAGCAGTTCCGGATCGTCCGAGCAGTACTTC. It encodes CASSSGSSEQYF.